Listed here are 21 T cell receptor beta chains from one sample, sequenced in a study of T cell changes during pregnancy in multiple sclerosis. Data came from immunoSEQ multiplex PCR; TCRdb stores just in-frame clones and leaves some out. Here the sample spans about 98,000 clones, roughly 94% being singletons. The sequencing here drew on peripheral blood, taken after pregnancy. These receptors all come from a female donor in good health, enrolled as a control in a pregnancy study.

The chain recombines TRBV19 with TRBJ1-2; TRBD1 aligns across 9 bases. Germline CDR1 is LNHDA and CDR2 is SQIVND (reference sequence). The CDR3 is 14 amino acids. The J segment lost 2 bases and the V segment lost 6 bases, leaving 4 bases of the junction unmatched. The CDR3 region is CASSIGQGNYGYTF. The CDR3 DNA sequence: TGTGCCAGTAGCATTGGACAGGGGAACTATGGCTACACCTTC.

The chain couples TRBV6-1 to TRBJ2-7, with TRBD2 matching over 7 bases. This CDR3 is 14 amino acids long. V lost 5 bases, J lost 0 bases, and 4 bases stayed unmatched. Germline CDR1 is MNHNS and CDR2 is SASEGT. This CDR3 is CASSLSGASYEQYF. The CDR3 coding sequence is TGTGCCAGCAGTTTGAGCGGGGCCTCCTACGAGCAGTACTTC.

This chain's CDR3 is CASSARTDYNSPLHF. The CDR3 DNA follows: TGTGCCAGCAGTGCCAGGACAGATTATAATTCACCCCTCCACTTT. The V call is TRBV2, the J call TRBJ1-6, with D possibly matching TRBD1 (6 bases). The CDR3 has 15 residues. CDR1 and CDR2 from the germline V gene are SNHLY and FYNNEI. The germline V and J ends were trimmed by 4 bases and 4 bases, with 11 bases remaining between them. The variable domain in full, completed from reference TRBV2 and TRBJ1-6, reads EPEVTQTPSHQVTQMGQEVILRCVPISNHLYFYWYRQILGQKVEFLVSFYNNEISEKSEIFDDQFSVERPDGSNFTLKIRSTKLEDSAMYFCASSARTDYNSPLHFGNGTRLTVT.

The genes are TRBV7-6 and TRBJ1-5, with 9 bases aligning to TRBD1. Germline CDR1 and CDR2: SGHVS and FNYEAQ. The CDR3 contains 17 residues. The V segment lost 5 bases and the J segment 5 bases; nucleotides outside the gene matches: 13. CDR3 sequence reads: CASSAGTGRGWDQPQHF. In nucleotides, the CDR3 is TGTGCCAGCAGCGCCGGGACAGGGCGGGGGTGGGATCAGCCCCAGCATTTT.

Of note for this clone: The junction and the germline gene differ at one end; a read error may be behind it. The chain carries TRBV7-7 and TRBJ2-7; 7 bases are a match to TRBD1. Germline V CDR1 and CDR2: SSHAT, FNYEAQ (reference sequence). CDR3 length equals 16 residues. CDR3 amino acids: CASSFQGDPGLYEQYF. The CDR3, as DNA: TGTGCTAGCAGTTTCCAGGGGGACCCGGGTTTGTACGAGCAGTACTTC.

The chain links TRBV19 to TRBJ2-1; 8 bases agree with TRBD2. Germline CDR1 and CDR2: LNHDA and SQIVND (reference sequence). The CDR3 totals 16 residues. After removal of 5 bases from V and 0 bases from J, the junction contained 6 bases not matched to a gene. The CDR3 loop is CASSLRLASSYNEQFF. The CDR3 DNA reads TGTGCCAGTAGTCTAAGACTAGCGAGCTCCTACAATGAGCAGTTCTTC. The complete variable domain, with remaining parts taken from reference TRBV19 and TRBJ2-1, reads DGGITQSPKYLFRKEGQNVTLSCEQNLNHDAMYWYRQDPGQGLRLIYYSQIVNDFQKGDIAEGYSVSREKKESFPLTVTSAQKNPTAFYLCASSLRLASSYNEQFFGPGTRLTVL.

The chain has TRBV7-9 and TRBJ1-1; tentative D call: TRBD1 (6 bases). This CDR3 has 15 amino acids. The V end was cut by 5 bases, the J end by 2 bases, with 15 bases between. CDR1 and CDR2 (germline): SEHNR, FQNEAQ (reference sequence). In nucleotides, the CDR3 is TGTGCCAGCAGCGACACGGGACACGGAAACACTGAAGCTTTCTTT. Translation gives CASSDTGHGNTEAFF.

The J gene is TRBJ2-1, the V gene TRBV5-1, with D unresolved. The CDR3 runs to 13 residues. CDR1 and CDR2 (germline): SGHRS, YFSETQ. V was cut by 0 bases and J by 6 bases, with 7 bases left in between. DNA of the CDR3: TGCGCCAGCAGCTTGGGGAGCTCCAATGAGCAGTTCTTC. It specifies CASSLGSSNEQFF.

The V gene is TRBV25-1, the J gene TRBJ2-3; 9 bases are shared with TRBD2. Germline V gives CDR1 MGHDK, CDR2 SYGVNS. The junction had 18 bases not matched to a gene; V was cut back by 6 bases and J by 8 bases. The CDR3 covers 17 residues. In DNA, the CDR3 is TGTGCCAGCAGGGATTCGAAGGGTGGACTAGCGCTTAGTACGCAGTATTTT. Protein sequence: CASRDSKGGLALSTQYF.

The V call is TRBV7-2, the J call TRBJ2-5; tentative D call: TRBD2 (5 bases). Germline V gene lookup returns CDR1 SGHTA and CDR2 FQGNSA. This CDR3 has 13 amino acids. The V end was cut by 6 bases, the J end by 2 bases, with 10 bases between. The CDR3 sequence is CASSTQRQETQYF. The CDR3 DNA follows: TGTGCCAGCAGTACTCAGCGGCAAGAGACCCAGTACTTC.

The gene calls are TRBV7-3 and TRBJ2-1; 7 bases are a match to TRBD1. Looked up from germline, CDR1 is SGHTA and CDR2 is FQGTGA. The CDR3 totals 14 residues. V was clipped by 0 bases and J by 5 bases; unmatched bases: 1. CDR3 in amino acids: CASSLTGTDNEQFF. DNA for the CDR3: TGTGCCAGCAGCTTAACTGGGACAGACAATGAGCAGTTCTTC.

The CDR3 region is CASSQAGDRTDTQYF. As DNA, the CDR3 is TGCGCCAGCAGCCAAGCGGGGGACCGCACAGATACGCAGTATTTT. This chain joins TRBV5-1 and TRBJ2-3; 8 bases fit TRBD2. The J segment lost 1 base and the V segment lost 4 bases, leaving 5 bases of the junction unmatched. The CDR3 sequence is 15 residues long. Germline CDR1 SGHRS, CDR2 YFSETQ.

This clone was counted a few times. The chain combines TRBV18 with TRBJ1-5, with 8 bases matching TRBD1. V lost 5 bases and J lost 6; bases outside the gene matches: 3. The CDR3 loop spans 13 amino acids. Germline loops: CDR1 KGHSH, CDR2 LQKENI. The CDR3 protein is CASSVDRAQPQHF. The CDR3 bases are TGTGCCAGCTCAGTGGACAGGGCTCAGCCCCAGCATTTT.

This chain connects TRBV12-1 to TRBJ1-3. TRBV12-1 is noted as a pseudogene. The CDR3 has 15 amino acids. CDR3 sequence reads: CASSRSRVGGNTIYF. The CDR3 DNA reads as TGTGCCAGCAGCCGAAGTCGGGTGGGTGGAAACACCATATATTTT.

The chain combines TRBV7-8 with TRBJ1-6, with D unclear. The CDR3 is 13 amino acids. Looked up from germline, CDR1 is SGHVS and CDR2 is FQNEAQ. With 2 bases removed from V and 7 bases from J, the gap between germline ends came to 6 bases. In nucleotides, the CDR3 is TGTGCCAGCAGCTTAACTGAAAATTCACCCCTCCACTTT. Residues: CASSLTENSPLHF.

This rearrangement joins TRBV6-6 to TRBJ1-1; D remains unclear. The V and J ends lost 7 bases and 5 bases respectively, with 8 bases between them. CDR1 and CDR2 from the germline V gene are MNHNY and SVGAGI (reference sequence). This CDR3 has 11 residues. CDR3 sequence (DNA): TGTGCCAGCACCCCCTCGACTGAAGCTTTCTTT. Its translation: CASTPSTEAFF.

V is TRBV11-1 and J is TRBJ2-3; no reliable D call. From germline, CDR1 is SGHAT and CDR2 FQDESV (reference sequence). Trimming took off 3 bases at V and 0 bases at J, with 13 bases between the two ends. The CDR3 is 16 residues long. In DNA, the CDR3 is TGTGCCAGCAGCTTCTTAATCCGAACTAGCACAGATACGCAGTATTTT. As protein: CASSFLIRTSTDTQYF.

The gene calls are TRBV2 and TRBJ2-3; 8 positions agree with TRBD2. J gave up 0 bases and V 6 bases, and 5 bases lay outside the gene matches. This CDR3 comprises 15 residues. Germline V gene data show CDR1 as SNHLY and CDR2 as FYNNEI. Here the CDR3 DNA reads TGTGCCAGCAGGAGACTAGCGCCAAGCACAGATACGCAGTATTTT. It specifies CASRRLAPSTDTQYF.

The chain links TRBV29-1 to TRBJ2-2; D might be TRBD1 (5 bases). The CDR3 contains 15 residues. From germline, CDR1 is SQVTM and CDR2 ANQGSEA. With 4 bases removed from V and 0 bases from J, the gap between germline ends came to 12 bases. As DNA, the CDR3 is TGCAGCGTTGCAGGGTCCCGAACGAACACCGGGGAGCTGTTTTTT. Its protein product is CSVAGSRTNTGELFF.

This clone has a single count. This chain connects TRBV7-2 to TRBJ2-7, with TRBD1 identical over 10 bases. Trimming cost V 1 base and J 5 bases; bases outside gene matches: 2. CDR1 is SGHTA and CDR2 is FQGNSA in the germline V gene. The CDR3 is 14 amino acids. The CDR3 loop is CASSLGDRGNEQYF. The DNA of the CDR3 is TGTGCCAGCAGCTTAGGGGACAGGGGCAACGAGCAGTACTTC.

This rearrangement joins TRBV5-1 to TRBJ2-2; D is possibly TRBD1 (6 bases). V lost 4 bases, J lost 1 base, and 8 bases lay in between. The CDR3 spans 14 residues. Germline CDR1 SGHRS, CDR2 YFSETQ. CDR3 region: CASSLTGNTGELFF. The CDR3 nucleotides are TGCGCCAGCAGCCTGACAGGGAACACCGGGGAGCTGTTTTTT.